This note documents a single TCR beta chain sequence. Per the study methods: Amplification of reference gene primers was used by the study to estimate nucleated cell counts. Clones were sequenced by immunoSEQ multiplex PCR, and TCRdb holds only the in-frame ones, with some missing. The V and J calls and the clone size are those of that table, but D and trimming were determined from the DNA. The top ten clones hold less than 5.5% of a sample with some 130,000 clones, 75% to 90% of them seen once. This record belongs to a study of blood T cell repertoires in COVID-19. Study summary: Acute and convalescent COVID-19 samples came from the United States, Italy and Spain.

Germline CDR1 and CDR2: MNHNS and SASEGT. This CDR3 comprises 14 residues. V lost 3 bases and J lost 0, with 7 bases in between. The clonotype comes from a man aged 60-69 years with COVID-19, enrolled during active disease. This chain joins TRBV6-1 and TRBJ2-3; no clear D. The sequenced sample was peripheral blood. As DNA, the CDR3 is TGTGCCAGCAGTGAGACAACCAGCACAGATACGCAGTATTTT. It codes for CASSETTSTDTQYF.